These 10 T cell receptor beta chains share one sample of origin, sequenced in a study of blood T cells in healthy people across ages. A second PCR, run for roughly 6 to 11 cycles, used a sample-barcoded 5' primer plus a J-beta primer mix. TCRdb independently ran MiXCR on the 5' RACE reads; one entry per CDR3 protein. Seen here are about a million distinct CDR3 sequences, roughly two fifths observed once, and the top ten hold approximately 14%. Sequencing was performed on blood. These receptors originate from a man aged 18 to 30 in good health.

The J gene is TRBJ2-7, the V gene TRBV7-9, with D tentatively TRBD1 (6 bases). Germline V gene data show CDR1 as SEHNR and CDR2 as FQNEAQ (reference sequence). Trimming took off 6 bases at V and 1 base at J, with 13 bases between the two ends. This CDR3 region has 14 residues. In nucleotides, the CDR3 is TGTGCCAGCAGACCGACAGGTATTTCCTACGAGCAGTACTTC. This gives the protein CASRPTGISYEQYF. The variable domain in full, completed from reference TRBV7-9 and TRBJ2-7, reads DTGVSQNPRHKITKRGQNVTFRCDPISEHNRLYWYRQTLGQGPEFLTYFQNEAQLEKSRLLSDRFSAERPKGSFSTLEIQRTEQGDSAMYLCASRPTGISYEQYFGPGTRLTVT.

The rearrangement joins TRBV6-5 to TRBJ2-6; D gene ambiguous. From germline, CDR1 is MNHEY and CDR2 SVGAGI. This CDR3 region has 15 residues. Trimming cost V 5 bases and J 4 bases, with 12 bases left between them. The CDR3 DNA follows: TGTGCCAGCAGTCGTGGCTACTCAGGGGCCAACGTCCTGACTTTC. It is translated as CASSRGYSGANVLTF.

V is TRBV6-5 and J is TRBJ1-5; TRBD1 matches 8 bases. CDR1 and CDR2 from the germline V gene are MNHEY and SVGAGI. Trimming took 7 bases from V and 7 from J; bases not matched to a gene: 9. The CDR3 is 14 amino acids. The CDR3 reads CASIQQGGNQPQHF. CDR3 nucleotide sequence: TGTGCCAGCATTCAACAGGGGGGAAACCAGCCCCAGCATTTT.

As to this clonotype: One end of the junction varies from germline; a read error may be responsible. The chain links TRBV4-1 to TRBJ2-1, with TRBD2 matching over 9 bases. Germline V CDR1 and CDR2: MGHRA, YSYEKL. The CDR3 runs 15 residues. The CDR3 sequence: CASSPSGGPYKEQFF. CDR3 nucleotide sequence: TGCGCCAGCAGCCCCAGCGGGGGGCCCTACAAGGAGCAGTTCTTC.

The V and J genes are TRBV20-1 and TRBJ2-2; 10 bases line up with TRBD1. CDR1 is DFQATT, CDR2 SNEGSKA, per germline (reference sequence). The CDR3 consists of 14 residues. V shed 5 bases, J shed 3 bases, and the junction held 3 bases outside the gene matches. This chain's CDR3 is CSAGGQGYTGELFF. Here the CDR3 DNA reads TGCAGTGCTGGGGGACAGGGGTACACCGGGGAGCTGTTTTTT.

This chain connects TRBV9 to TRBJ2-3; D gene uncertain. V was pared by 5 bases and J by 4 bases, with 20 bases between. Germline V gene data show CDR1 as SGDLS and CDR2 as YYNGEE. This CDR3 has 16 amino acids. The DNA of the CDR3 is TGTGCCAGCAGAGAAAACCCGACCTCCGTCTCAGATACGCAGTATTTT. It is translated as CASRENPTSVSDTQYF.

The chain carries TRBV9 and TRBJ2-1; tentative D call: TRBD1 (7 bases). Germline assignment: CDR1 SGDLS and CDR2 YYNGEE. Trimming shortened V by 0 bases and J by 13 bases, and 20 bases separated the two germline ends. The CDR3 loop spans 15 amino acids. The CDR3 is CASSVGPEGAETQFF. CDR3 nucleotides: TGTGCCAGCAGCGTAGGACCGGAGGGGGCGGAGACCCAGTTCTTC.

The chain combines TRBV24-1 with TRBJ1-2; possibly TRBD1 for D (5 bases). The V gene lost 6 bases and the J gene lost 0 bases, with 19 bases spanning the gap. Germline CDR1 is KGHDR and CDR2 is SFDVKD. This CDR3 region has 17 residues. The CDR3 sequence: CATSSGGHNLPNYGYTF. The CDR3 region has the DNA TGTGCCACCAGTTCAGGCGGACACAACCTACCTAACTATGGCTACACCTTC.

CDR3 nucleotides: TGTGCCAGCAGCTTAGAGGTGATGGAGACCCAGTACTTC. Translated: CASSLEVMETQYF. The chain joins TRBV7-9 to TRBJ2-7; no firm D call. The J call is in doubt because the DNA end fits TRBJ2-5 better. Germline V lookup: CDR1 SEHNR, CDR2 FQNEAQ (reference sequence). This CDR3 region has 13 residues.

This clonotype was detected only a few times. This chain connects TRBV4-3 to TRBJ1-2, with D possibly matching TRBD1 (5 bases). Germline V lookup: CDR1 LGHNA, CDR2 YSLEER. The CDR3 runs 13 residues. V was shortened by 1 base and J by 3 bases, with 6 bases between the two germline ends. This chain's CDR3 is CASSQARDYGYTF. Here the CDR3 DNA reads TGCGCCAGCAGCCAAGCCAGGGACTATGGCTACACCTTC.